These T cell receptor beta chains were read from a single sample in a study of cytomegalovirus exposure and HLA in healthy donors. TCRdb keeps only in-frame clones here, not all; method: immunoSEQ multiplex PCR. The sample yields fewer than 200,000 clones, around 80% seen once. The specimen was PBMCs. The receptors here all came from a female donor in good health and CMV-seronegative. Each CDR3 is given with its conserved first and last residue. D genes are given only for firm matches. Rows may omit the clone size; those that give it use once, few, many or a size class.

TRBJ2-3 NA TRBD2 TRBV5-4 TGTGCCAGCAGCTTGAGGGCGGGAGGGTTCACAGATACGCAGTATTTT CASSLRAGGFTDTQYF
TRBJ2-3 NA NA TRBV4-2 TGTGCCAGCAGCCGATCCACGACAGGTACGCAGTATTTT CASSRSTTGTQYF
TRBJ2-1 NA TRBD1 TRBV28 TGTGCCAGCAGTTTTGGGGACAGGGTTAATGAGCAGTTCTTC CASSFGDRVNEQFF
TRBJ1-3 NA NA TRBV12-2 TGTGCAAGTCGCCCGCCGCAGGGACATACGGTGGGAAACACCATATATTTT CASRPPQGHTVGNTIYF
TRBJ2-1 NA NA TRBV7-2 TGTGCCAGCGCGAACTGGCGGGGCCCACCCAATGAGCAGTTCTTC CASANWRGPPNEQFF
TRBJ2-1 NA NA TRBV7-6 TGTGCCAGCAGCTTATCAGACAGCCCCAGGGTCAATGAGCAGTTCTTC CASSLSDSPRVNEQFF
TRBJ1-2 NA TRBD1 TRBV25-1 TGTGCCAGCAGTGAATCAGGGGGCTGGTATGGCTACACCTTC CASSESGGWYGYTF
TRBJ1-1 few NA TRBV19 TGTGCCACTACAGGGCCCTGGAACACTGAAGCTTTCTTT CATTGPWNTEAFF
TRBJ2-7 few TRBD2 TRBV5-1 TGCGCCAGCAGCTTGGAATCGCGGGGGGCCCTAAGGAGCTCCTACGAGCAGTACTTC CASSLESRGALRSSYEQYF
TRBJ1-3 NA NA TRBV5-1 TGCGCCAGCAGCTTGGCTGGGGCAGCAGCTGGAAACACCATATATTTT CASSLAGAAAGNTIYF
TRBJ2-3 NA TRBD1 TRBV7-6 TGTGCCAGCAGCCCGACAGGGGTAGGGTCAGATACGCAGTATTTT CASSPTGVGSDTQYF
TRBJ2-6 few TRBD1 TRBV19 TGTGCCAGTAGTATCCGGACAGGGGCGATCTCTGGGGCCAACGGCCTGACTTTC CASSIRTGAISGANGLTF
TRBJ2-7 NA TRBD1 TRBV18 TGTGCCAGCTCACCGGGACAGTCCTACGAGCAGTACTTC CASSPGQSYEQYF
TRBJ2-3 NA NA TRBV18 TGTGCCAGCTCACCGTTGACTCGCACAGATACGCAGTATTTT CASSPLTRTDTQYF
TRBJ1-5 few NA TRBV19 TGTGCCAGCGACTACGGAGGAGGGGTCAAACAGCCCCAGCATTTT CASDYGGGVKQPQHF
TRBJ2-3 few NA TRBV7-2 TGTGCCAGCAGCCGAAGCGGGAGCACAGATACGCAGTATTTT CASSRSGSTDTQYF
TRBJ1-1 NA TRBD1 TRBV10-3 TGTGCCGCCAGGGGGCTCGTCGCTGAAGCTTTCTTT CAARGLVAEAFF
TRBJ1-6 NA NA TRBV6-5 TGTGCCAGCAGTTACTTCGGGGAAGCGGGTAATTCACCCCTCCACTTT CASSYFGEAGNSPLHF
TRBJ1-2 once TRBD1 TRBV18 TGTGCCAGCTCACCGGGACAGGATGGCTACACCTTC CASSPGQDGYTF
TRBJ2-2 few TRBD2 TRBV7-9 TGTGCCAGCAGCCCCGGGCCGGGGGAGGGCCAGACCGGGGAGCTGTTTTTT CASSPGPGEGQTGELFF
TRBJ2-4 NA NA TRBV30 TGTGCCTGGAGTGCGGTGAACATTCAGTACTTC CAWSAVNIQYF
TRBJ1-2 NA TRBD1 TRBV9 TGTGCCAGCAGCCGGGACAGGGACATTTACACCTTC CASSRDRDIYTF
TRBJ1-2 few TRBD1 TRBV30 TGTGCCTGGAGCCGGACAGGGGTGAACTATGGCTACACCTTC CAWSRTGVNYGYTF
TRBJ2-1 NA TRBD2 TRBV7-3 TGTGCCAGCAGCTCTGGTAGCGGGAGTAGGAATGAGCAGTTCTTC CASSSGSGSRNEQFF
TRBJ2-5 NA TRBD2 TRBV19 TGTGCCAGTAGGCCTACAGGACTAGCGGACCCGAACCTTAAGCGGACCCAGTACTTC CASRPTGLADPNLKRTQYF
TRBJ2-1 NA NA TRBV5-1 TGCGCCAGCAGCTTCAGCCTACAGGTTGGCTGGTTCTTC CASSFSLQVGWFF
TRBJ1-2 few NA TRBV7-8 TGTGCCAGCAGCTTAGAGGGAGAGGGTTATGGCTACACCTTC CASSLEGEGYGYTF
TRBJ2-1 once NA TRBV7-6 TGTGCCAGCAGCGAACAACCGCCAGGGACACCCAATGAGCAGTTCTTC CASSEQPPGTPNEQFF
TRBJ1-4 NA TRBD1 TRBV7-9 TGTGCCAGCAGCCCCTTGGGACAGGCTAATGAAAAACTGTTTTTT CASSPLGQANEKLFF
TRBJ1-5 NA TRBD1 TRBV18 TGTGCCAGCTCACTACAGGGGGCGAGCAATCAGCCCCAGCATTTT CASSLQGASNQPQHF
TRBJ1-4 few NA TRBV7-6 TGTGCCAGCAGCTTAGGACGGGGGCTGTTTTTT CASSLGRGLFF
TRBJ2-2 NA TRBD2 TRBV9 TGTGCCAGCAGTCGTAGAGGGGACTATGACACCGGGGAGCTGTTTTTT CASSRRGDYDTGELFF